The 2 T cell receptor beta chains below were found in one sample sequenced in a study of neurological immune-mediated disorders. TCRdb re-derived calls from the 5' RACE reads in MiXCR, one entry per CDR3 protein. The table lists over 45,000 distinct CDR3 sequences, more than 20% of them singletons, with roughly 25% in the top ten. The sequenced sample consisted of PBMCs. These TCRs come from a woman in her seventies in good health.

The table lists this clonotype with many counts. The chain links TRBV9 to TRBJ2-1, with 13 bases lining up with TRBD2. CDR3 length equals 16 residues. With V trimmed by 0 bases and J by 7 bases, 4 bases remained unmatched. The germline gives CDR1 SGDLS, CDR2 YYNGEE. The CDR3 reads CASSVGGTSGINEQFF. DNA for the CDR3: TGTGCCAGCAGCGTAGGGGGGACTAGCGGGATAAATGAGCAGTTCTTC.

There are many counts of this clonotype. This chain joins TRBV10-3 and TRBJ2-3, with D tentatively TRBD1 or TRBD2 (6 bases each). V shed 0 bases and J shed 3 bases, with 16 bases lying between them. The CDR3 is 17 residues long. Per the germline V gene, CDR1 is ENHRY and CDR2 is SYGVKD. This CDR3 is CAISESWGAGGTDTQYF. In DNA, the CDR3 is TGTGCCATCAGTGAGTCTTGGGGGGCAGGAGGAACAGATACGCAGTATTTT.